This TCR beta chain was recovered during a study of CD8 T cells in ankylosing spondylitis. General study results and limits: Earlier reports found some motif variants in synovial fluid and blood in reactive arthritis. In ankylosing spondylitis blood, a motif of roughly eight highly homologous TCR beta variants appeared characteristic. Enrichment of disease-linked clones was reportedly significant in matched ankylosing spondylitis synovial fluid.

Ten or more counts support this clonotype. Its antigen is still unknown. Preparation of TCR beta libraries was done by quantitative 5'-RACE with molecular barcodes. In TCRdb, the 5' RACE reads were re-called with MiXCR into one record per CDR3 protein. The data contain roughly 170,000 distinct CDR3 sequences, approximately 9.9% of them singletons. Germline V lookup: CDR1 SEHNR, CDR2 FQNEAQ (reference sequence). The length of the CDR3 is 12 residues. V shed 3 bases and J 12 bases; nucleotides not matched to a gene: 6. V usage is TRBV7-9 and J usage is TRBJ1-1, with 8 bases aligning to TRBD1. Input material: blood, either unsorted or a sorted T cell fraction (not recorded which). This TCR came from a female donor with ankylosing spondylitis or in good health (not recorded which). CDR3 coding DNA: TGTGCCAGCAGCTTCGGGGACAGGAGTACTTTCTTT. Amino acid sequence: CASSFGDRSTFF.